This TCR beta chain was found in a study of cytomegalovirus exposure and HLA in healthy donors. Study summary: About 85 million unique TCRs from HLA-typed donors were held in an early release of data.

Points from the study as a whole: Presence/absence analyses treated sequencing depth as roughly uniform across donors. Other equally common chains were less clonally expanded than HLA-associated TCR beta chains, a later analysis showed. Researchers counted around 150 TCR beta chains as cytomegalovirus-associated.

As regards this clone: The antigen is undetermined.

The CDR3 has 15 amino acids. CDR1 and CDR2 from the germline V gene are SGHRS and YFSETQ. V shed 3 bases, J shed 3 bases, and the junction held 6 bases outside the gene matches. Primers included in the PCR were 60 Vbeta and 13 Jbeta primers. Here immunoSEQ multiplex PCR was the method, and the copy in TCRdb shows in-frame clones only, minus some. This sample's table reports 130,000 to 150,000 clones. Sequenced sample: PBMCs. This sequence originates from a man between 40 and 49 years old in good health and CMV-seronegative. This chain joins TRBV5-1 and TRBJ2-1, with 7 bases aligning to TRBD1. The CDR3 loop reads CASSSPRDSYNEQFF. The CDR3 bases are TGCGCCAGCAGCTCGCCCCGGGACAGCTACAATGAGCAGTTCTTC.